This T cell receptor beta chain was sequenced for a study of CD8 T cells in ankylosing spondylitis. Study-wide findings and caveats: A motif in TCR beta, a set of 8 or 9 highly homologous variants, appeared characteristic of ankylosing spondylitis blood. In peripheral blood, disease-linked CD8+ clones occurred at relatively low frequencies. Some of the motif variants had earlier been found in reactive arthritis patients' fluid and blood. Significantly higher representation of disease-linked clones was reported for matched ankylosing spondylitis synovial fluid.

The TCR beta libraries were generated through quantitative 5'-RACE incorporating molecular barcodes. From the 5' RACE reads, TCRdb called clonotypes with MiXCR, one entry per CDR3 protein. In the table there are a few hundred thousand distinct CDR3 sequences, under 8.5% of which are singletons. This clonotype was detected a few times. The target antigen is unknown. The CDR3 runs to 14 residues. Trimming removed 1 base from V and 5 bases from J; junction bases left unmatched: 4. Looked up from germline, CDR1 is ENHRY and CDR2 is SYGVKD. The sequencing input was blood, either unsorted or a sorted T cell fraction (not recorded which). This TCR was recovered from a male donor with ankylosing spondylitis. This chain connects TRBV10-3 to TRBJ1-2; 7 bases line up with TRBD1. The CDR3 region is CAISEYGTVYGYTF. In DNA, the CDR3 is TGTGCCATCAGTGAGTACGGGACAGTATATGGCTACACCTTC.